This is a list of T cell receptor beta chains from one sample in a study of cytomegalovirus exposure and HLA in healthy donors. The protocol was immunoSEQ multiplex PCR, while the TCRdb copy is restricted to in-frame clones and leaves out a portion. In the table there are 170,000 or so clones, more than 65% of which are singletons. The sample comprised PBMCs. Receptors were obtained from a woman under 30 in good health and CMV-seropositive. Both conserved end residues are part of each CDR3. The D gene is left open where the match is weak. Size is omitted from some rows. Given values are once, few, many or a class for expanded clones.

clone size,V gene,D gene,J gene,CDR3 protein,CDR3 DNA
-,TRBV4-2,TRBD1,TRBJ2-5,CASSQKGTGDETQYF,TGTGCCAGCAGCCAAAAGGGGACAGGGGATGAGACCCAGTACTTC
-,TRBV19,-,TRBJ2-1,CASWGVSYNEQFF,TGTGCCAGTTGGGGGGTATCCTACAATGAGCAGTTCTTC
-,TRBV5-1,TRBD2,TRBJ2-2,CASSLTSNTGELFF,TGCGCCAGCAGTCTGACTAGCAATACCGGGGAGCTGTTTTTT
-,TRBV5-4,TRBD2,TRBJ2-3,CASSFGGGVSTDTQYF,TGTGCCAGCAGCTTTGGCGGGGGGGTTAGCACAGATACGCAGTATTTT
-,TRBV19,TRBD2,TRBJ2-3,CASARGAGYTDTQYF,TGTGCCAGTGCCCGTGGAGCGGGGTACACAGATACGCAGTATTTT
-,TRBV2,TRBD1,TRBJ1-1,CASSLDRSGTEAFF,TGTGCCAGCAGTTTGGACAGGAGCGGCACTGAAGCTTTCTTT
-,TRBV9,-,TRBJ2-4,CASSALTGSAKNIQYF,TGTGCCAGCAGCGCTCTAACCGGGTCCGCGAAAAACATTCAGTACTTC
-,TRBV4-1,TRBD2,TRBJ2-7,CASSQVLAGIKTWEQYF,TGCGCCAGCAGCCAAGTACTAGCGGGTATAAAGACGTGGGAGCAGTACTTC
-,TRBV7-9,TRBD1,TRBJ1-6,CASSDQTGQYNSPLHF,TGTGCCAGCAGCGATCAGACAGGGCAATATAATTCACCCCTCCACTTT
once,TRBV6-5,-,TRBJ2-3,CASSWGRGDTQYF,TGTGCCAGCAGTTGGGGTAGGGGCGATACGCAGTATTTT
-,TRBV5-1,-,TRBJ1-1,CASSLAQNTEAFF,TGCGCCAGCAGCTTGGCACAGAACACTGAAGCTTTCTTT
-,TRBV6-5,-,TRBJ2-4,CASSRAAADKNIQYF,TGTGCCAGCAGTCGAGCGGCGGCAGACAAAAACATTCAGTACTTC
-,TRBV11-3,-,TRBJ2-3,CASSLGAPDTQYF,TGTGCCAGCAGCTTAGGGGCGCCGGATACGCAGTATTTT
-,TRBV5-6,-,TRBJ1-2,CASSLGGVNYGYTF,TGTGCCAGCAGCTTGGGCGGGGTTAACTATGGCTACACCTTC
-,TRBV7-2,-,TRBJ1-5,CASSLGNRNQPQHF,TGTGCCAGCAGCCTAGGAAACAGAAATCAGCCCCAGCATTTT
few,TRBV12-5,TRBD1,TRBJ1-1,CASGADRAFF,TGTGCTAGTGGAGCGGACAGGGCTTTCTTT
few,TRBV5-1,-,TRBJ1-3,CASSPWTVFSSGNTIYF,TGCGCCAGCAGCCCTTGGACAGTTTTTTCCTCTGGAAACACCATATATTTT
few,TRBV5-6,-,TRBJ1-2,CASSPDAGERTYGYTF,TGTGCCAGCAGCCCCGACGCAGGGGAAAGGACCTATGGCTACACCTTC
-,TRBV7-9,-,TRBJ1-5,CASSPSTGNQPQHF,TGTGCCAGCAGCCCCTCGACAGGAAACCAGCCCCAGCATTTT
-,TRBV6-1,TRBD1,TRBJ1-2,CASSTTGLYGYTF,TGTGCCAGCAGTACGACAGGGCTCTATGGCTACACCTTC
-,TRBV11-2,-,TRBJ1-2,CASSSITGPGDGYTF,TGTGCCAGCAGCTCAATCACAGGCCCCGGCGATGGCTACACCTTC
-,TRBV5-4,-,TRBJ1-6,CASSPFGESNSPLHF,TGTGCCAGCAGCCCGTTCGGGGAATCTAATTCACCCCTCCACTTT
-,TRBV30,-,TRBJ1-6,CAWSVDSPLHF,TGTGCCTGGAGTGTCGATTCACCCCTCCACTTT
-,TRBV6-4,-,TRBJ1-1,CASSPSWQDTEAFF,TGTGCCAGCAGTCCCTCCTGGCAGGACACTGAAGCTTTCTTT
-,TRBV19,-,TRBJ2-7,CASSIGGRVYEQYF,TGTGCCAGTAGTATAGGCGGCCGAGTCTACGAGCAGTACTTC
once,TRBV6-4,TRBD1,TRBJ2-3,CASSDQDRTTDTQYF,TGTGCCAGCAGTGACCAGGACAGGACTACAGATACGCAGTATTTT
-,TRBV15,-,TRBJ1-5,CATSRERGGMSNQPQHF,TGTGCCACCAGCAGAGAACGGGGGGGAATGAGCAATCAGCCCCAGCATTTT
-,TRBV18,-,TRBJ2-3,CASSPDSSDTQYF,TGTGCCAGCTCACCAGACAGTTCAGATACGCAGTATTTT
-,TRBV4-1,TRBD1,TRBJ2-2,CASSLRQGNTGELFF,TGCGCCAGCAGCCTTAGACAGGGGAACACCGGGGAGCTGTTTTTT
-,TRBV4-1,-,TRBJ1-2,CASSQDQGFREEDYTF,TGCGCCAGCAGCCAAGATCAAGGGTTTCGGGAGGAGGACTACACCTTC
-,TRBV9,TRBD1,TRBJ1-6,CASSVALGGFSPLHF,TGTGCCAGCAGCGTAGCTTTAGGGGGCTTTTCACCCCTCCACTTT
once,TRBV5-8,-,TRBJ2-1,CASSLVETVDEQFF,TGTGCCAGCAGCTTGGTAGAGACAGTCGATGAGCAGTTCTTC
-,TRBV5-6,-,TRBJ2-7,CASSLRSRYF,TGTGCCAGCAGCTTGCGTTCGCGGTACTTC
few,TRBV6-6,TRBD1,TRBJ1-2,CASSGQVRYGYTF,TGTGCCAGCAGTGGACAGGTCCGTTATGGCTACACCTTC
-,TRBV5-1,TRBD1,TRBJ2-7,CASSSGTGTMGTYEQYF,TGCGCCAGCAGCTCAGGGACAGGGACGATGGGCACCTACGAGCAGTACTTC
few,TRBV4-1,-,TRBJ1-1,CASSQARGNTEAFF,TGCGCCAGCAGCCAAGCCAGGGGGAACACTGAAGCTTTCTTT
-,TRBV5-4,TRBD1,TRBJ1-2,CASSHQDRVDVF,TGTGCCAGCAGCCACCAGGACAGGGTCGACGTCTTC
-,TRBV6-5,TRBD1,TRBJ2-7,CASSLRTGASYEQYF,TGTGCCAGCAGTTTAAGGACAGGGGCTTCCTACGAGCAGTACTTC
-,TRBV6-6,-,TRBJ1-1,CASKGRAGRNTEAFF,TGTGCCAGCAAAGGTCGGGCAGGGCGGAACACTGAAGCTTTCTTT
-,TRBV5-1,-,TRBJ2-5,CASSSQPAGETQYF,TGCGCCAGCAGCTCGCAACCCGCGGGGGAGACCCAGTACTTC